The rows below give T cell receptor beta chains drawn from one sample of a study of T-cell reconstitution after alpha-beta-depleted transplantation in children. Via MiXCR, TCRdb re-called the PCR reads, giving one row per CDR3 protein. The table includes roughly 500,000 distinct CDR3 sequences, around 18% detected once. Specimen: PBMCs from the stem cell graft donor, collected from the stem cell graft. The receptors were sampled from a human donor who donated a stem cell graft to a child with acute lymphoblastic leukemia. Both conserved end residues are trimmed from each CDR3. Fields, in order: V gene, D gene, J gene, CDR3 protein. D genes are given only for firm matches.

>TRBV29-1|-|TRBJ1-1
SASDGNTEAF
>TRBV7-9|TRBD2|TRBJ2-1
ASSMTSGSYNEQF
>TRBV5-1|-|TRBJ1-1
ASSLRSSGQGSAF
>TRBV5-4|TRBD2|TRBJ2-3
ASSYRLAGAKWETQY
>TRBV4-1|TRBD1|TRBJ1-1
ASSQDNRGAF
>TRBV29-1|-|TRBJ2-3
SVERIGGDTQY
>TRBV7-8|-|TRBJ2-7
ASSLDRGTNEQY
>TRBV7-9|-|TRBJ1-1
ASSLSGWGRRDTEAF
>TRBV29-1|-|TRBJ1-2
SVEIGVPYGDT
>TRBV28|-|TRBJ1-2
ASSFRALIYGYT
>TRBV19|-|TRBJ2-1
ASSRDAYNEQF
>TRBV4-1|-|TRBJ2-1
ASSRTNGDEQF
>TRBV10-3|TRBD1|TRBJ1-4
AISGGGTGGLWEEKLF
>TRBV5-1|-|TRBJ1-1
ASISRVGVNTEAF
>TRBV15|-|TRBJ1-2
ATSRGRPPGTSNYGYT
>TRBV12-3/TRBV12-4|-|TRBJ1-3
ASSLFLGSLSH
>TRBV6-5|TRBD1|TRBJ1-1
ASSYSTGRFPFADEAF
>TRBV7-4|-|TRBJ2-7
ASSLGFGSDEQY
>TRBV27|TRBD1|TRBJ1-4
ASRENAGTGQEKLF
>TRBV7-9|-|TRBJ2-1
ARSLGGSANEQF
>TRBV20-1|-|TRBJ1-2
SAVGAANYGYT
>TRBV2|-|TRBJ2-2
ASSDNIGRGSGELF
>TRBV20-1|TRBD2|TRBJ2-2
SARVLAGRNTGELF
>TRBV4-1|TRBD1|TRBJ2-2
ASSQPGGNTGELF
>TRBV5-1|-|TRBJ2-7
ASGWSSSYEQY
>TRBV29-1|TRBD2|TRBJ2-7
SVALAGGPYEQY
>TRBV7-9|TRBD1|TRBJ2-3
ASSSGTGYISDTQY
>TRBV2|TRBD1|TRBJ2-7
ASGGQAYEQY
>TRBV7-7|TRBD2|TRBJ2-1
ASSFSGGFGNEQF